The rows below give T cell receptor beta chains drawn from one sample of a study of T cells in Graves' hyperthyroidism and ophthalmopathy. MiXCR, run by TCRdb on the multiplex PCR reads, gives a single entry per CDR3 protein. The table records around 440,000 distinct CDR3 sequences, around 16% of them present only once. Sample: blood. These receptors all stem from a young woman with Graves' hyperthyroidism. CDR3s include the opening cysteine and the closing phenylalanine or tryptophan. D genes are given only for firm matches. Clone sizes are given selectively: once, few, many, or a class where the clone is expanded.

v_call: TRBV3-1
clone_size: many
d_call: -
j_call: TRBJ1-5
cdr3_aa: CASSQDTGGEQPQHF
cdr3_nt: TGTGCCAGCAGCCAAGACACGGGGGGTGAACAGCCCCAGCATTTT

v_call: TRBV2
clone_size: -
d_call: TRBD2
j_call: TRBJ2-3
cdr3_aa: CASSVDIAGGNTDTQYF
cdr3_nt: TGTGCCAGCAGTGTAGACATCGCGGGGGGAAACACAGATACGCAGTATTTT

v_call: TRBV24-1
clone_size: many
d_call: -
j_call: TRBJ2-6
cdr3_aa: CATSDGGFGANVLTF
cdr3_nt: TGTGCCACCAGTGATGGGGGATTCGGGGCCAACGTCCTGACTTTC

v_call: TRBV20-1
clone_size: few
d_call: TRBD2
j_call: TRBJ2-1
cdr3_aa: CSARKLAGGVANEQFF
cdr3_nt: TGCAGTGCTAGAAAACTAGCGGGAGGCGTCGCAAATGAGCAGTTCTTC

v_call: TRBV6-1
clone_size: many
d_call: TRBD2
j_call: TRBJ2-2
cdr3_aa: CASKLLASNTGELFF
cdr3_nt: TGTGCCAGCAAACTACTAGCGTCGAACACCGGGGAGCTGTTTTTT

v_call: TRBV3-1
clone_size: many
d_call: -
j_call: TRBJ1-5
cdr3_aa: CASSRSTLSNQPQHF
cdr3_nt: TGTGCCAGCAGCCGATCGACACTGAGCAATCAGCCCCAGCATTTT

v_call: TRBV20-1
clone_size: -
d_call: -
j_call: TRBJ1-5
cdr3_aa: CSATRGLGRQPQHF
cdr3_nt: TGCAGTGCTACTCGGGGGCTCGGCAGGCAGCCCCAGCATTTT

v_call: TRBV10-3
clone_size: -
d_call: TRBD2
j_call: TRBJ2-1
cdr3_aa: CASQSSGGDEQFF
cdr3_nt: TGTGCCAGCCAATCTAGCGGGGGGGATGAGCAGTTCTTC

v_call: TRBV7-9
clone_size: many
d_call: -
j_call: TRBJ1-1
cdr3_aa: CASTFVHLREDTEAFF
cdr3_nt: TGTGCCAGCACCTTCGTTCACCTCAGGGAAGACACTGAAGCTTTCTTT

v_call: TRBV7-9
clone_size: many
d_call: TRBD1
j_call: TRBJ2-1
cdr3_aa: CASTLQGARSYNEQFF
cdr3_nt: TGTGCCAGCACCCTACAGGGGGCCCGCTCCTACAATGAGCAGTTCTTC

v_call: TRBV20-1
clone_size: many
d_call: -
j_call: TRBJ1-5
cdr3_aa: CSARVTGRTSNQPQHF
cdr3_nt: TGCAGTGCTAGAGTAACAGGGAGGACAAGCAATCAGCCCCAGCATTTT

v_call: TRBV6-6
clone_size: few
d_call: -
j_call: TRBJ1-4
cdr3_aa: CASSYEDATNEKLFF
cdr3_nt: TGTGCCAGCAGTTACGAGGACGCAACTAATGAAAAACTGTTTTTT

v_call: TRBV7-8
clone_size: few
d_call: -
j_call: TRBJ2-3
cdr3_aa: CASSPMGSGTDTQYF
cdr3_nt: TGTGCCAGCAGCCCCATGGGGAGTGGGACAGATACGCAGTATTTT

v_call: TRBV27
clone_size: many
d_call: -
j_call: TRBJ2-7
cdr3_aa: CASTKGGASYEQYF
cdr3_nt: TGTGCCAGCACCAAAGGAGGGGCCTCCTACGAGCAGTACTTC

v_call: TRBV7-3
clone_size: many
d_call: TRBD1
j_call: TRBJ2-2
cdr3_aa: CASSRDSLAGELFF
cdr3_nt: TGTGCCAGCAGCCGGGACAGTCTCGCCGGGGAGCTGTTTTTT

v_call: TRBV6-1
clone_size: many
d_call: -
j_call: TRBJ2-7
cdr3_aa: CASSVATGTSTYEQYF
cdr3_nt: TGTGCCAGCAGTGTTGCCACCGGGACTTCGACCTACGAGCAGTACTTC

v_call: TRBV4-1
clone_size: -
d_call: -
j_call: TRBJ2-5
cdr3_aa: CASSHGQQRETQYF
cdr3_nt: TGCGCCAGCAGCCACGGACAGCAACGAGAGACCCAGTACTTC

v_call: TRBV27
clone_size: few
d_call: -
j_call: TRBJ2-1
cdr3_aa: CASSLFSWNEQFF
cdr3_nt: TGTGCCAGCAGCTTATTTAGTTGGAATGAGCAGTTCTTC

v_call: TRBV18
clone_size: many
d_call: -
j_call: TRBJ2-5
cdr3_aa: CASSGAEETQYF
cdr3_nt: TGTGCCAGCTCGGGGGCGGAAGAGACCCAGTACTTC

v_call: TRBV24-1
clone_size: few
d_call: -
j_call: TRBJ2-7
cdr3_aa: CATSDSALDYEQYF
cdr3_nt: TGTGCCACCAGTGATTCCGCGCTTGACTACGAGCAGTACTTC

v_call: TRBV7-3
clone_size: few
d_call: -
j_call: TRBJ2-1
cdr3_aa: CASSPQPGSYNEQFF
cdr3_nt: TGTGCCAGCAGCCCCCAACCGGGCTCCTACAATGAGCAGTTCTTC

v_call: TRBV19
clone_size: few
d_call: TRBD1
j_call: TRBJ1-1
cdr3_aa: CASLDRGLTEAFF
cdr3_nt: TGTGCCAGTCTTGACAGGGGTTTAACTGAAGCTTTCTTT

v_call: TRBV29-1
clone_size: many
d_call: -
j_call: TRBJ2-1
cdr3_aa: CSVPAFGLISDEQFF
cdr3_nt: TGCAGCGTTCCGGCTTTCGGTTTAATTTCCGACGAGCAGTTCTTC

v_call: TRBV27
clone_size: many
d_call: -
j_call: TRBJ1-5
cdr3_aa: CASSPTGLPSGQPQHF
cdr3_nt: TGTGCCAGCAGTCCCACGGGACTCCCAAGCGGTCAGCCCCAGCATTTT

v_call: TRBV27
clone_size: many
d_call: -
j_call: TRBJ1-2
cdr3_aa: CASSLKHTNYGYTF
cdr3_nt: TGTGCCAGCAGTTTAAAACATACTAACTATGGCTACACCTTC

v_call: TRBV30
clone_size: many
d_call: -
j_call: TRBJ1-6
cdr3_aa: CAWSGGISYNSPLHF
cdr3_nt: TGTGCCTGGAGTGGCGGGATCTCCTATAATTCACCCCTCCACTTT

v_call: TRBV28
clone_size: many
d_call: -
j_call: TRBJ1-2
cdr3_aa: CATTDRGYGYTF
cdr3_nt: TGTGCCACTACGGACAGAGGCTATGGCTACACCTTC

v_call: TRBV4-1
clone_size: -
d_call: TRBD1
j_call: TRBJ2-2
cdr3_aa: CASSHATGGSGELFF
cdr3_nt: TGCGCCAGCAGCCATGCTACAGGGGGCTCCGGGGAGCTGTTTTTT

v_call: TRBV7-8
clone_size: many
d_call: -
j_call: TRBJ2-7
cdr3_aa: CASSLALLYEQYF
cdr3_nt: TGTGCCAGCAGCTTAGCCCTCCTCTACGAGCAGTACTTC

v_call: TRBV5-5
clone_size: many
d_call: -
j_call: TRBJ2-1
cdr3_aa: CASSLPTTGNEQFF
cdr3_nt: TGTGCCAGCAGCCTACCAACCACAGGAAATGAGCAGTTCTTC

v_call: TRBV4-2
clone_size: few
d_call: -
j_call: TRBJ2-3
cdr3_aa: CASSQVESTDTQYF
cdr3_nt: TGTGCCAGCAGCCAAGTTGAAAGCACAGATACGCAGTATTTT

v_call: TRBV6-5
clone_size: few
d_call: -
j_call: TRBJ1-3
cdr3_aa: CASSSSIWGLDGEYF
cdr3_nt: TGTGCCAGCAGTTCCTCGATATGGGGGCTTGATGGGGAATATTTT

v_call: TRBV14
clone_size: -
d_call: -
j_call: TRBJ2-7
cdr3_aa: CASSQQVYEQYF
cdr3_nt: TGTGCCAGCAGCCAACAGGTCTACGAGCAGTACTTC

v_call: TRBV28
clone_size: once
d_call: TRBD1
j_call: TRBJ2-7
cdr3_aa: CASSHPRTGPSYEQYF
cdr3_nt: TGTGCCAGCAGTCACCCCAGGACAGGACCATCCTACGAGCAGTACTTC

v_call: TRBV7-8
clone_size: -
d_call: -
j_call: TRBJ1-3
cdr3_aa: CASSAQGPSGNTIYF
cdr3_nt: TGTGCCAGCAGCGCACAGGGACCTTCTGGAAACACCATATATTTT